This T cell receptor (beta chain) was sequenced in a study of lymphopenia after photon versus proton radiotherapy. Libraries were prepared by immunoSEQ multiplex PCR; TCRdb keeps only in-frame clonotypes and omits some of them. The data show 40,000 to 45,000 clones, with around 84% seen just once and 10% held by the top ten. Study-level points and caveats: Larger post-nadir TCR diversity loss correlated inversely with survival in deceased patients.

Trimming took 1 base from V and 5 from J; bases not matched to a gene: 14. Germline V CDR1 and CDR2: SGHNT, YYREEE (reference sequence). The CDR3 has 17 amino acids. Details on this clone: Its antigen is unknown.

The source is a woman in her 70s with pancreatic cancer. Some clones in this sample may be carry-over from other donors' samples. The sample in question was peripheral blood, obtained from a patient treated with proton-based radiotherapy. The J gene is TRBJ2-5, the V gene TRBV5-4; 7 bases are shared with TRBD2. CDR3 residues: CASSLSLAVAGRETQYF. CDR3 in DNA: TGTGCCAGCAGCTTGAGTCTAGCGGTCGCCGGTCGGGAGACCCAGTACTTC.